This T cell receptor (beta chain) was identified in a study of cytomegalovirus exposure and HLA in healthy donors. A remark on this clone: Its antigen is currently unknown.

PCR employed 60 Vbeta and 13 Jbeta primers. Assay used: immunoSEQ multiplex PCR; TCRdb lists only in-frame clones, some missing. The sample shows about 110,000 clones, about 80% of them seen only once. The length of the CDR3 is 16 residues. Germline CDR1 reads LNHNV; CDR2 reads YYDKDF (reference sequence). The germline V and J ends were trimmed by 1 base and 5 bases, with 17 bases remaining between them. Notes on the study in general: It was only CMV serostatus that was available as immune exposure information.

The receptor was derived from a man younger than 45 in good health and CMV-seropositive. Specimen: PBMCs. The chain has TRBV15 and TRBJ1-1; no clear D. As DNA, the CDR3 is TGTGCCACCAGCAGAGGACCCACGGGAGGCGCGACTGAAGCTTTCTTT. Its protein product is CATSRGPTGGATEAFF.